A single sample is the source of the 18 T cell receptor beta chains below, sequenced in a study of blood T cell repertoires in COVID-19 (TCRdb year 2020). The library was built by means of the immunoSEQ multiplex PCR assay. The clones in this table, taken by TCRdb from immuneACCESS, are in-frame only. Not every clone is retained; where verified, under half of the shortfall comes from an unresolved V gene, and the cause of the rest is unknown. The sample includes about 200,000 clones, with 92% observed a single time. 0.75% to 1% of the sample is taken by the ten largest. Input material: peripheral blood. The receptors were sampled from a man in his sixties with COVID-19, enrolled during active disease.

The count of this clone is one. The chain has TRBV4-2 and TRBJ2-3; 9 bases fit TRBD1. There are 16 residues in the CDR3. Trimming cost V 0 bases and J 0 bases; bases outside gene matches: 1. Germline assignment: CDR1 LGHNA and CDR2 YNFKEQ. CDR3 amino acids: CASSQEGTGSTDTQYF. CDR3 nucleotide sequence: TGTGCCAGCAGCCAAGAGGGGACAGGGAGCACAGATACGCAGTATTTT.

The chain employs TRBV5-6 and TRBJ1-5; D is uncertain. The germline CDR1 and CDR2 sequences are SGHDT and YYEEEE. Trimming pared 2 bases from V and 4 bases from J, leaving 7 bases between. The CDR3 length is 13 residues. CDR3 nucleotides: TGTGCCAGCAGCTTAGGGAGGAATCAGCCCCAGCATTTT. It is translated as CASSLGRNQPQHF.

This chain uses TRBV4-2 with TRBJ1-2; perhaps TRBD1 as D (5 bases). Germline CDR1 reads LGHNA; CDR2 reads YNFKEQ. The CDR3 loop spans 14 amino acids. The V and J ends lost 2 bases and 11 bases respectively, with 18 bases between them. Here the CDR3 reads CASSQQTERGDYTF. The CDR3 DNA sequence: TGTGCCAGCAGCCAACAGACAGAGCGGGGGGATTACACCTTC.

V and J are TRBV7-2 and TRBJ2-1, with 14 nucleotides matching TRBD2. The trim removed 5 bases at V and 6 bases at J, leaving 6 bases unmatched. The CDR3 has 16 amino acids. Germline assignment: CDR1 SGHTA and CDR2 FQGNSA. CDR3 in amino acids: CASSPPGLAGANEQFF. In nucleotides, the CDR3 is TGTGCCAGCAGCCCCCCGGGACTAGCGGGGGCCAATGAGCAGTTCTTC.

The chain couples TRBV6-2 or TRBV6-3 to TRBJ2-1, with 9 bases identical to TRBD2. This CDR3 region has 13 residues. The V and J ends lost 4 bases and 7 bases, in that order; junction bases with no gene match: 2. In germline, CDR1 is MNHEY, CDR2 SVGEGT. CDR3 protein: CASSSSGRNEQFF. The CDR3 DNA follows: TGTGCCAGCAGTTCCAGCGGGAGGAATGAGCAGTTCTTC.

With respect to this clone: The sample holds other DNA sequences that translate to the same CDR3. The genes are TRBV4-1 and TRBJ1-2; TRBD1 matches at 9 bases. Germline CDR1 MGHRA, CDR2 YSYEKL. V trimming: 3 bases; J trimming: 0 bases; junction bases outside the gene matches: 5. The CDR3 loop spans 16 amino acids. The CDR3 coding sequence is TGCGCCAGCAGCCAGGCCGGGACAGGGTCTAACTATGGCTACACCTTC. Protein product: CASSQAGTGSNYGYTF.

V is TRBV3-1 (or the pseudogene TRBV3-2) and J is TRBJ2-6; 9 nucleotides align to TRBD2. The ends lost 4 bases at V and 0 bases at J; junction bases unmatched: 4. Germline V CDR1 and CDR2: LGHDT, YNNKEL (reference sequence). This CDR3 contains 17 residues. This CDR3 reads CASSRLAGTSGANVLTF. The CDR3 DNA sequence: TGTGCCAGCAGCCGCCTAGCGGGAACCTCTGGGGCCAACGTCCTGACTTTC.

The rearrangement links TRBV5-5 to TRBJ2-6; 8 bases are a match to TRBD1. This CDR3 has 20 amino acids. V dropped 1 base and J dropped 0; count of bases not matched to a gene: 12. CDR1 and CDR2 from the germline V gene are SGHKS and YYEKEE (reference sequence). CDR3 amino acids: CASSLIPGQGGSSGANVLTF. CDR3 nucleotide sequence: TGTGCCAGCAGCTTGATCCCCGGACAGGGTGGGAGCTCTGGGGCCAACGTCCTGACTTTC. Using reference TRBV5-5 and TRBJ2-6 for the parts outside the CDR3, the full variable domain is DAGVTQSPTHLIKTRGQQVTLRCSPISGHKSVSWYQQVLGQGPQFIFQYYEKEERGRGNFPDRFSARQFPNYSSELNVNALLLGDSALYLCASSLIPGQGGSSGANVLTFGAGSRLTVL.

The chain carries TRBV7-9 and TRBJ2-1; 13 bases align to TRBD2. Germline CDR1 SEHNR, CDR2 FQNEAQ (reference sequence). Trimming took 8 bases from V and 8 from J; bases not matched to a gene: 6. The CDR3 spans 14 residues. Written as DNA, the CDR3 is TGTGCCAGCCGGACTAGCGGGAGTCCGGATGAGCAGTTCTTC. Its translation is CASRTSGSPDEQFF.

The chain joins TRBV5-1 to TRBJ1-6; perhaps TRBD1 as D (6 bases). V lost 0 bases, J lost 7 bases, and 8 bases lay in between. CDR3 length: 14 residues. Per germline, CDR1 SGHRS and CDR2 YFSETQ. In nucleotides, the CDR3 is TGCGCCAGCAGCTTGGGGACAGAGAATTCACCCCTCCACTTT. Translated, it gives CASSLGTENSPLHF.

The chain has TRBV9 and TRBJ2-2, with 9 bases fitting TRBD2. V was clipped by 2 bases and J by 3 bases; unmatched bases: 17. The CDR3 length is 20 residues. The V gene's germline CDR1 is SGDLS and CDR2 YYNGEE. CDR3 sequence: CASSVSLAGSSFSDTGELFF. CDR3 nucleotide sequence: TGTGCCAGCAGCGTTAGCCTAGCGGGGTCGTCGTTCTCGGACACCGGGGAGCTGTTTTTT.

This clone appeared a single time. The V call is TRBV19, the J call TRBJ1-2, with D possibly being TRBD1 (6 bases). In germline, CDR1 is LNHDA, CDR2 SQIVND (reference sequence). Between the trimmed V and J ends, which lost 6 bases and 0 bases, there was a span of 14 bases. CDR3 length: 15 amino acids. In DNA form, the CDR3 reads TGTGCCAGTAGCCTCTCGACAGGAGCTAACTATGGCTACACCTTC. This translates into CASSLSTGANYGYTF.

V gene TRBV12-3 or TRBV12-4 combines with J gene TRBJ2-3, with D maybe TRBD1 (5 bases). The CDR3 is made up of 13 amino acids. The V end lost 3 bases, the J end lost 6 bases, and 10 bases lay between the germline ends. The CDR3 spells CASSFDWGDTQYF. The CDR3 DNA reads TGTGCCAGCAGTTTCGACTGGGGCGATACGCAGTATTTT.

The chain employs TRBV6-6 and TRBJ2-5; D perhaps matches TRBD1 (6 bases). Deletions cut 6 bases from V and 4 bases from J, with 12 bases between. The V gene's germline CDR1 is MNHNY and CDR2 SVGAGI (reference sequence). The CDR3 spans 13 residues. CDR3 protein: CASSGQQRETQYF. CDR3 nucleotide sequence: TGTGCCAGCAGCGGACAGCAACGAGAGACCCAGTACTTC.

The chain combines TRBV6-5 with TRBJ2-7; 9 nucleotides align to TRBD1. Germline CDR1 reads MNHEY; CDR2 reads SVGAGI. CDR3 length equals 15 residues. The trim removed 6 bases at V and 3 bases at J, leaving 9 bases unmatched. CDR3 nucleotides: TGTGCCAGCAGAAAGGGACAGGGAACAGGCTACGAGCAGTACTTC. It codes for CASRKGQGTGYEQYF.

V and J are TRBV9 and TRBJ1-1; 7 positions match TRBD1. Trimming cost V 5 bases and J 5 bases; bases outside gene matches: 9. CDR1 is SGDLS and CDR2 is YYNGEE in the germline V gene. The length of the CDR3 is 14 residues. The CDR3 region has the DNA TGTGCCAGCAGGGCCAGGGGGGCCGGGACTGAAGCTTTCTTT. Translation: CASRARGAGTEAFF.

J is TRBJ1-4 and V is TRBV4-1; no clear D gene. This CDR3 contains 14 residues. V was clipped by 3 bases and J by 5 bases, with 10 bases between them. Germline V lookup: CDR1 MGHRA, CDR2 YSYEKL. CDR3 nucleotide sequence: TGCGCCAGCAGCCATGTAACGGGAAATGAAAAACTGTTTTTT. Its protein product is CASSHVTGNEKLFF.

The CDR3 sequence is CASSVSPGLASNEQFF. CDR3 nucleotide sequence: TGTGCCAGCAGCGTTAGTCCGGGACTAGCCTCCAATGAGCAGTTCTTC. The V and J genes are TRBV9 and TRBJ2-1; 9 positions agree with TRBD2. The V gene's germline CDR1 is SGDLS and CDR2 YYNGEE. The CDR3 is made up of 16 amino acids. V was pared by 2 bases and J by 6 bases, with 9 bases of the junction left unmatched.